The present T cell receptor (beta chain) was sequenced within a study of shared clonotypes between healthy human individuals. As for the study in general: The donor pool was made up of a couple of women and three men aged 18 to 49.

Genomic DNA (from each subset) was split evenly across several immunoSEQ plates. Assay: immunoSEQ multiplex PCR; the TCRdb copy retains only in-frame clones and omits some. The sample lists over a million clones, 97% to 99% occurring once. As to this clone: Its target is not known.

Researchers partitioned CD4+ cells into CD45RA+ naive and CD45RA-negative memory subsets. Trimming removed 0 bases at V and 0 bases at J, with 15 bases between. CDR3 length: 19 amino acids. CDR1 and CDR2 from the germline V gene are PRHDT and FYEKMQ (reference sequence). Study-wide points: Roughly 5.3% of naive CD4 clonotypes were common to several donors.

This chain uses TRBV13 with TRBJ2-6; D is undetermined. Input material: naive CD4+ T cells sorted from blood. The subset is: CD45RA+ positively selected. This TCR came from a young man in good health. CDR3 loop: CASSLGHRRLSSGANVLTF. CDR3 bases: TGTGCCAGCAGCTTAGGCCATCGCAGGCTGAGCTCTGGGGCCAACGTCCTGACTTTC.